This T cell receptor beta chain is from a study of long-term antiretroviral therapy in people with HIV. In regard to this clone: As yet, its antigen is unknown.

V lost 8 bases and J 8 bases, leaving 22 bases between the germline ends. This CDR3 comprises 15 residues. Germline V lookup: CDR1 SEHNR, CDR2 FQNEAQ (reference sequence). Study-level findings and limits: Versus controls, repertoires in people with HIV had narrower CDR3 length ranges. Clonotypes expanded prior to ART showed repertoire dominance at all sampled time points. Information on adherence, resistance and therapy changes was unavailable.

The immunoSEQ assay was v3.0, run at survey level. Sequencing was intended to reach roughly 40,000-55,000 T-cell genomes per sample. The repertoire was sequenced with immunoSEQ multiplex PCR; TCRdb's copy has only in-frame clones and lacks some. The sample records roughly 36,000 clones, about 88% being singletons. The chain carries TRBV7-9 and TRBJ2-1; the D gene is possibly TRBD2 (6 bases). The clonotype was recovered from a woman younger than 45 with HIV. Specimen: unsorted PBMCs, collected just over 2.7 years before starting antiretroviral therapy. The CDR3, as DNA: TGTGCCAGCCCCTGGGGCCTAGCGAGTATCTATGAGCAGTTCTTC. This encodes CASPWGLASIYEQFF.